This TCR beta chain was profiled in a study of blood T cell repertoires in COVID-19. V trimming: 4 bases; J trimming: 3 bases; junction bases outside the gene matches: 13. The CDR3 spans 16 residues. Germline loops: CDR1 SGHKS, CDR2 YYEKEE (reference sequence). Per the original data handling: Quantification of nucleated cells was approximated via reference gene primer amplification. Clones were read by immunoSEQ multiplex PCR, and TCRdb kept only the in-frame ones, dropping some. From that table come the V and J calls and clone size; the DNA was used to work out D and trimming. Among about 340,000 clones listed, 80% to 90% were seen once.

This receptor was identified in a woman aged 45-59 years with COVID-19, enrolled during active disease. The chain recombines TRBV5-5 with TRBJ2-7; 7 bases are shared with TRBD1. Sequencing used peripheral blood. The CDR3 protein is CASSGETGYQIYEQYF. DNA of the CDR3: TGTGCCAGCAGCGGGGAGACAGGGTATCAAATCTACGAGCAGTACTTC. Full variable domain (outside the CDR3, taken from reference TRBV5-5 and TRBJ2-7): DAGVTQSPTHLIKTRGQQVTLRCSPISGHKSVSWYQQVLGQGPQFIFQYYEKEERGRGNFPDRFSARQFPNYSSELNVNALLLGDSALYLCASSGETGYQIYEQYFGPGTRLTVT.